The source of this T cell receptor (beta chain) is a study of T cells expressing NK-cell markers. From the 5' RACE reads, TCRdb lists one entry per CDR3 protein and no DNA. Here the sample table reports about 260,000 distinct CDR3 sequences. The CDR3 runs to 13 residues. The germline V gene has CDR1 WSHSY and CDR2 SAAADI. This sequence joins TRBV10-2 and TRBJ1-2. This TCR derives from a woman between 18 and 70 years old in good health. Sequenced: blood T cells: a sorted CD56 or NKG2C T cell subset, CD4+ or CD8+ T cells, or bulk PBMC T cells (not recorded which). Here the CDR3 reads CASMRGSNYGYTF.